This T cell receptor (beta chain) originates from a study of control samples from healthy donors and cancer patients. Libraries were prepared by immunoSEQ multiplex PCR; TCRdb keeps only in-frame clonotypes and omits some of them. The table includes 160,000 or so clones, about 94% detected once. V gave up 1 base and J gave up 7 bases, with 11 bases separating them. The germline CDR1 and CDR2 sequences are LGHNA and YSLEER. The CDR3 is made up of 14 amino acids. The V gene is TRBV4-3, the J gene TRBJ2-1, with D uncertain. The sequencing input was PBMCs. This TCR was sampled from a man aged 60 to 69 with colorectal cancer. CDR3 loop: CASSQAHAGNEQFF. The CDR3 coding sequence is TGCGCCAGCAGCCAAGCGCATGCTGGGAATGAGCAGTTCTTC.